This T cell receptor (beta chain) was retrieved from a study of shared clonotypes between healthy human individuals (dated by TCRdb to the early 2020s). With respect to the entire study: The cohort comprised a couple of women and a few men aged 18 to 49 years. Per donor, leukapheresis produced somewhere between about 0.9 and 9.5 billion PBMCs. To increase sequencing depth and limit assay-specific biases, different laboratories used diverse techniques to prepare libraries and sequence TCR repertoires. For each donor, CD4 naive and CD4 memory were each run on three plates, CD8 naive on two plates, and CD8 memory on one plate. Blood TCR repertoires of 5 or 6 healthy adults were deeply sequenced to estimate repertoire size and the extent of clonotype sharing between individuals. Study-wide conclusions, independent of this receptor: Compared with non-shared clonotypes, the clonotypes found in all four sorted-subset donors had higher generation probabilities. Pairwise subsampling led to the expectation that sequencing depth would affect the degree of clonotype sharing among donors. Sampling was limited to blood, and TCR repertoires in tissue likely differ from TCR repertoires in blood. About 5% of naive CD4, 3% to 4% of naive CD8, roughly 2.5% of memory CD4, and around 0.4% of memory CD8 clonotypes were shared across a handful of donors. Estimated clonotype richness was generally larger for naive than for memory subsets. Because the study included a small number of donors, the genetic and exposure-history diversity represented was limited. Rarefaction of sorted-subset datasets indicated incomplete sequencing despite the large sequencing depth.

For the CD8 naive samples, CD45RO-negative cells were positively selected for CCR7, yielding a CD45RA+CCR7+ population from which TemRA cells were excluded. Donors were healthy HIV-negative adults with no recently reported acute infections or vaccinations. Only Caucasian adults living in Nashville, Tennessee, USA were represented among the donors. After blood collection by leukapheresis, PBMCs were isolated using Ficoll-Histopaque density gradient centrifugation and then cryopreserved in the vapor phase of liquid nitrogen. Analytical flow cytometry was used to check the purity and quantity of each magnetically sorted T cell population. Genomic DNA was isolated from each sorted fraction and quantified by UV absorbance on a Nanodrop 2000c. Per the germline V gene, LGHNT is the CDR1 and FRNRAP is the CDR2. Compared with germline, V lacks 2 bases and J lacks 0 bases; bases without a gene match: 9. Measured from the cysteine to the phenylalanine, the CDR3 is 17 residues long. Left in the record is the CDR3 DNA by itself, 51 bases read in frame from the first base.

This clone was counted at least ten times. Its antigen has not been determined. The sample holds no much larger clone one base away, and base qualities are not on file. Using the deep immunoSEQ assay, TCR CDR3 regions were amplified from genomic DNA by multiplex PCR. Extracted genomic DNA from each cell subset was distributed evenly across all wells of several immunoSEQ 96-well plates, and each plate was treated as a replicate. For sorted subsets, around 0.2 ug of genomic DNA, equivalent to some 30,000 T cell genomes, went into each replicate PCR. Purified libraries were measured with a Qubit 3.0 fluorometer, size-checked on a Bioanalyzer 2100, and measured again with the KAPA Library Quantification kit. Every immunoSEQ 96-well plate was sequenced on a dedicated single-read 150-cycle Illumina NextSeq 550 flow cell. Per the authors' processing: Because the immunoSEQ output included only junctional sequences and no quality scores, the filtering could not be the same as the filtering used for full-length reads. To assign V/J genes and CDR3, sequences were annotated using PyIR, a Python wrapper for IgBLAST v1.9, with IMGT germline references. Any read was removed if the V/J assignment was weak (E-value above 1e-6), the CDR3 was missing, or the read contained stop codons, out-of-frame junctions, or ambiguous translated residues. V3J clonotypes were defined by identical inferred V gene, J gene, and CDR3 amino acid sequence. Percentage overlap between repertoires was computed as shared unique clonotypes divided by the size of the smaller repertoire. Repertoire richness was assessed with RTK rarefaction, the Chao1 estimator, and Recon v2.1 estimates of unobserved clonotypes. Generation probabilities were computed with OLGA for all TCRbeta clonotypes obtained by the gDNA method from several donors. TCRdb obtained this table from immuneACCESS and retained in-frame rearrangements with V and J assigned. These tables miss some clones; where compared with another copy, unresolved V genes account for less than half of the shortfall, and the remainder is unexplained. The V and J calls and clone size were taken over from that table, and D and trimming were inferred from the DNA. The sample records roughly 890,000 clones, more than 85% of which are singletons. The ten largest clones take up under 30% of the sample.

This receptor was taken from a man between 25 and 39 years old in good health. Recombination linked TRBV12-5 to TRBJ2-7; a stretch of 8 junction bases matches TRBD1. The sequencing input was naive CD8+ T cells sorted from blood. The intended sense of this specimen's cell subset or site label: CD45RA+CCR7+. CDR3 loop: CASGLPATGARSYEQYF. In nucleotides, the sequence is TGTGCTAGTGGTTTGCCCGCGACAGGGGCCCGCTCCTACGAGCAGTACTTC. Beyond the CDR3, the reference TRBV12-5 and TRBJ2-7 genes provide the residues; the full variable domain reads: DARVTQTPRHKVTEMGQEVTMRCQPILGHNTVFWYRQTMMQGLELLAYFRNRAPLDDSGMPKDRFSAEMPDATLATLKIQPSEPRDSAVYFCASGLPATGARSYEQYFGPGTRLTVT.